Each of the 21 T cell receptor beta chains below was sequenced from the same sample in a study of shared clonotypes between healthy human individuals. Using immunoSEQ multiplex PCR, the repertoire was profiled, and TCRdb retains in-frame clones only, with some absent. This table has around 430,000 clones, 70% to 80% appearing once. The sequenced sample consisted of PBMCs. Receptors originate from a woman aged 40-49 years in good health. Some clones in this sample may be carry-over from other donors' samples.

The rearrangement links TRBV5-1 to TRBJ2-7, with D perhaps assigned TRBD1 or TRBD2 (5 bases each). The length of the CDR3 is 16 residues. V was pared by 2 bases and J by 4 bases, with 19 bases between. In germline, CDR1 is SGHRS, CDR2 YFSETQ. The CDR3 DNA is TGCGCCAGCAGCTTAGATCCGGGACGGCCCCAATACGAGCAGTACTTC. This codes for CASSLDPGRPQYEQYF.

CDR3 DNA sequence: TGTGCCAGCAGCTTCGAACCCCGGGGCTCCTACGAGCAGTACTTC. This translates into CASSFEPRGSYEQYF. The chain joins TRBV11-2 to TRBJ2-7, with D possibly being TRBD2 (5 bases). The V gene lost 3 bases and the J gene lost 0 bases, with 12 bases spanning the gap. The CDR3 runs 15 residues. CDR1 is SGHAT, CDR2 FQNNGV, per germline.

This rearrangement joins TRBV27 to TRBJ1-1; 7 bases are a match to TRBD1. CDR1 is MNHEY and CDR2 is SMNVEV in the germline V gene (reference sequence). Trimming at V came to 2 bases and at J to 4 bases, leaving 7 bases not matched to a gene. The length of the CDR3 is 15 residues. The CDR3, as DNA: TGTGCCAGCAGTTTAAGAGGCGACAGGGCCACTGAAGCTTTCTTT. Protein sequence: CASSLRGDRATEAFF.

V is TRBV7-3 and J is TRBJ1-2, with 10 bases matching TRBD1. The CDR3 runs 13 residues. CDR1 and CDR2 from the germline V gene are SGHTA and FQGTGA. The J segment lost 5 bases and the V segment lost 5 bases, leaving 2 bases of the junction unmatched. DNA for the CDR3: TGTGCCAGCAGCCAGGACAGGGGGTATGGCTACACCTTC. Translating gives CASSQDRGYGYTF. Full variable domain (remainder filled in from reference TRBV7-3 and TRBJ1-2): GAGVSQTPSNKVTEKGKYVELRCDPISGHTALYWYRQSLGQGPEFLIYFQGTGAADDSGLPNDRFFAVRPEGSVSTLKIQRTERGDSAVYLCASSQDRGYGYTFGSGTRLTVV.

This CDR3 reads CAISDGDRGNQPQHF. The CDR3 DNA is TGTGCCATCAGTGACGGAGACAGGGGCAATCAGCCCCAGCATTTT. This chain joins TRBV10-3 and TRBJ1-5, with TRBD1 matching 7 bases. J gave up 2 bases and V 3 bases, and 4 bases lay outside the gene matches. Germline CDR1 reads ENHRY; CDR2 reads SYGVKD. This CDR3 is 15 amino acids long.

For the CDR3, the DNA is TGTGCCAGCAGTGAAATTGGTGGGAGTCGGACAGATACGCAGTATTTT. It specifies CASSEIGGSRTDTQYF. The chain carries TRBV6-4 and TRBJ2-3; D might be TRBD2 (5 bases). Germline-derived CDR1 and CDR2 are MRHNA and SNTAGT. This CDR3 has 16 residues. Trimming removed 3 bases from V and 3 bases from J, with 16 bases in between.

The chain recombines TRBV29-1 with TRBJ2-5, with 9 bases fitting TRBD2. Unmatched junction bases numbered 5, after V lost 4 bases and J lost 5 bases. The V gene's germline CDR1 is SQVTM and CDR2 ANQGSEA. This CDR3 is 13 amino acids long. For the CDR3, the DNA is TGCAGCGTTGTTACCCTAGCGGGGGAGACCCAGTACTTC. Translating gives CSVVTLAGETQYF.

There are a few counts of this clone. The chain recombines TRBV6-4 with TRBJ2-2, with D possibly called TRBD1 or TRBD2 (6 bases each). The CDR3 runs to 15 residues. Trimming removed 7 bases from V and 3 bases from J, with 15 bases in between. CDR1 is MRHNA and CDR2 is SNTAGT in the germline V gene. The CDR3 protein is CASTPGDTHTGELFF. As DNA, the CDR3 is TGTGCCAGCACCCCGGGGGACACTCACACCGGGGAGCTGTTTTTT.

This chain joins TRBV7-2 and TRBJ2-2, with D perhaps TRBD1 (5 bases). CDR3 size: 15 residues. The germline V gene has CDR1 SGHTA and CDR2 FQGNSA. Trimming shortened V by 3 bases and J by 7 bases, and 15 bases separated the two germline ends. CDR3 sequence reads: CASSLWGANGGELFF. The CDR3, as DNA: TGTGCCAGCAGCTTGTGGGGCGCAAATGGCGGGGAGCTGTTTTTT.

This rearrangement joins TRBV18 to TRBJ1-3; D may be TRBD1 (6 bases). CDR1 and CDR2 (germline): KGHSH, LQKENI. Trimming stripped 3 bases from V and 2 bases from J, with 17 bases between. The CDR3 is 17 amino acids. The CDR3 loop reads CASSPVGQGPPGNTIYF. The CDR3 nucleotides read TGTGCCAGCTCACCCGTGGGCCAGGGGCCGCCTGGAAACACCATATATTTT.

This clone was counted between two and nine times. The chain has TRBV11-3 and TRBJ2-1; TRBD2 agrees at 7 bases. J gave up 0 bases and V 1 base, and 6 bases lay outside the gene matches. Per the germline V gene, CDR1 is SGHNT and CDR2 is YENEEA. The CDR3 consists of 17 residues. The CDR3 DNA is TGTGCCAGCAGCTTAGGGATGGGCGGGAGCTCCTACAATGAGCAGTTCTTC. The encoded protein is CASSLGMGGSSYNEQFF.

The rearrangement uses TRBV29-1 and TRBJ2-2; D is undetermined. The germline CDR1 and CDR2 sequences are SQVTM and ANQGSEA. The length of the CDR3 is 13 residues. Trimming stripped 4 bases from V and 1 base from J, with 7 bases between. The DNA of the CDR3 is TGCAGCGTTGGTCGTCAGAACACCGGGGAGCTGTTTTTT. Encoded protein: CSVGRQNTGELFF.

The chain links TRBV30 to TRBJ2-7, with a possible D match to TRBD1 (5 bases). V shed 0 bases and J shed 1 base, with 10 bases lying between them. CDR1 and CDR2 from the germline V gene are GTSNPN and SVGIG (reference sequence). There are 14 residues in the CDR3. CDR3: CAWSVLSGSYEQYF. The CDR3 region has the DNA TGTGCCTGGAGTGTACTGTCAGGGTCCTACGAGCAGTACTTC.

The chain combines TRBV21-1 with TRBJ2-5. TRBV21-1 is deemed a pseudogene. The CDR3 runs 12 residues. CDR3 sequence reads: CASSKVEGREYF. CDR3 sequence (DNA): TGTGCCAGCAGCAAAGTTGAGGGACGGGAGTACTTC.

The chain has TRBV5-1 and TRBJ2-7, with D maybe TRBD1 (6 bases). V gave up 3 bases and J gave up 3 bases, with 10 bases separating them. There are 13 residues in the CDR3. In germline, CDR1 is SGHRS, CDR2 YFSETQ. CDR3 nucleotides: TGCGCCAGCAGCTCACAGACAGGCTACGAGCAGTACTTC. It codes for CASSSQTGYEQYF.

In DNA, the CDR3 is TGTGCCAGCAGTTCGGGTAGGCCGATCGCTGAAGCTTTCTTT. Translation: CASSSGRPIAEAFF. This rearrangement joins TRBV5-6 to TRBJ1-1; D is ambiguous. The CDR3 has 14 amino acids. With 5 bases removed from V and 6 bases from J, the gap between germline ends came to 17 bases. Germline CDR1 is SGHDT and CDR2 is YYEEEE. Full variable domain (remainder filled in from reference TRBV5-6 and TRBJ1-1): DAGVTQSPTHLIKTRGQQVTLRCSPKSGHDTVSWYQQALGQGPQFIFQYYEEEERQRGNFPDRFSGHQFPNYSSELNVNALLLGDSALYLCASSSGRPIAEAFFGQGTRLTVV.

The rearrangement uses TRBV4-2 and TRBJ2-7; 9 nucleotides align to TRBD2. Germline V gene sequence: CDR1 LGHNA, CDR2 YNFKEQ. This CDR3 region has 15 residues. J was trimmed by 3 bases and V by 1 base; bases with no gene match: 4. The CDR3 region is CASSQVAGVNYEQYF. CDR3 coding DNA: TGTGCCAGCAGCCAAGTAGCGGGAGTGAACTACGAGCAGTACTTC.

The CDR3 is CASSPVWDRASEQYF. The CDR3 coding sequence is TGTGCCAGCAGCCCGGTCTGGGACAGGGCGTCGGAGCAGTACTTC. This sequence joins TRBV7-8 and TRBJ2-7; 9 nucleotides line up with TRBD1. Unmatched junction bases numbered 12, after V lost 5 bases and J lost 7 bases. The CDR3 loop spans 15 amino acids. The germline gives CDR1 SGHVS, CDR2 FQNEAQ.

The chain employs TRBV2 and TRBJ2-1; D uncertain. Germline V gives CDR1 SNHLY, CDR2 FYNNEI. There are 15 residues in the CDR3. V dropped 1 base and J dropped 4 bases, with 11 bases sitting between them. The CDR3 loop is CASSEEEWGYNEQFF. CDR3 coding DNA: TGTGCCAGCAGTGAAGAGGAGTGGGGATACAATGAGCAGTTCTTC.

The chain joins TRBV2 to TRBJ2-5; the D gene is possibly TRBD1 (5 bases). Germline V gene lookup returns CDR1 SNHLY and CDR2 FYNNEI. This CDR3 is built from 13 residues. Trimming removed 11 bases from V and 5 bases from J, with 18 bases in between. CDR3 in amino acids: CAGRRVPGETQYF. The CDR3 DNA follows: TGTGCCGGCCGCAGGGTCCCGGGTGAGACCCAGTACTTC.

This clone showed up just a few times. This chain connects TRBV7-9 to TRBJ2-3, with D perhaps TRBD2 (6 bases). CDR1 and CDR2 (germline): SEHNR, FQNEAQ (reference sequence). The CDR3 runs to 14 residues. Deletions cut 5 bases from V and 7 bases from J, with 16 bases between. DNA of the CDR3: TGTGCCAGCAGCCCGGGGCTAGCGACCCATACGCAGTATTTT. This codes for CASSPGLATHTQYF. Supplemented by reference TRBV7-9 and TRBJ2-3, the full variable domain reads DTGVSQNPRHKITKRGQNVTFRCDPISEHNRLYWYRQTLGQGPEFLTYFQNEAQLEKSRLLSDRFSAERPKGSFSTLEIQRTEQGDSAMYLCASSPGLATHTQYFGPGTRLTVL.